This TCR beta chain was captured by sequencing in a study of regulatory T cells in long-lasting Graves disease. Findings and caveats of the study: Persistent Graves' patients had lower TCR diversity than newly diagnosed ones.

The time point here: persistent/refractory GD, antithyroid drugs over 5 years with positive TRAb. Preparation of the TCR library used RNA extracted from PBMCs. The collection involved drawing 8 to 9 milliliters of peripheral blood into EDTA tubes. Ten or more counts support this clonotype. Its target is not known. The authors built TCR beta libraries using iRepertoire HTBI primers and Arm-PCR of CDR3 regions. In the original analysis: Overall, samples carried approximately 56 TRBV and 13 to 15 TRBJ segments. MiXCR was run by TCRdb on the multiplex PCR reads, yielding one entry per CDR3 protein. Clone size and V and J calls follow TCRdb, not the original study. Of about 660,000 distinct CDR3 sequences detected, about 30% appear once; the ten largest clones hold 40% to 50%. The CDR3 extends over 12 amino acids. CDR1 MDHEN and CDR2 SYDVKM come from the germline V gene. V was cut by 4 bases and J by 7 bases, with 10 bases left in between.

J is TRBJ1-1 and V is TRBV28, with a possible D match to TRBD1 (5 bases). This specimen was peripheral blood mononuclear cells (PBMCs), taken when the disease was refractory, from a patient treated with antithyroid drugs. The TCR was taken from a female donor with Graves disease. Written as DNA, the CDR3 is TGTGCCAGCAGTTCCGGGACGGATGAAGCTTTCTTT. Residues: CASSSGTDEAFF.